The 28 T cell receptor beta chains given below trace back to one sample, sequenced in a study of radiotherapy plus CTLA-4 blockade in lung cancer. The repertoire was sequenced with immunoSEQ multiplex PCR; TCRdb's copy has only in-frame clones and lacks some. The sample carries around 80,000 clones, 74% recorded once. The sample was peripheral blood, taken from a patient treated with radiotherapy plus ipilimumab. These receptors all come from a human donor with non-small cell lung cancer whose response to radiotherapy plus ipilimumab could not be evaluated.

In DNA form, the CDR3 reads TGTGCCAGCAGTCCCACCCCCAGGGTTGGCTACACCTTC. Translating it yields CASSPTPRVGYTF. The chain is built from TRBV27 and TRBJ1-2; D perhaps matches TRBD1 (5 bases). The CDR3 length is 13 residues. Germline V gene lookup returns CDR1 MNHEY and CDR2 SMNVEV (reference sequence). Trimming removed 5 bases at V and 7 bases at J, with 14 bases between.

The rearrangement uses TRBV7-3 and TRBJ2-2, with a possible D match to TRBD2 (6 bases). The V end lost 7 bases, the J end lost 1 base, and 7 bases lay between the germline ends. The CDR3 covers 13 residues. Germline CDR1 reads SGHTA; CDR2 reads FQGTGA. The CDR3, as DNA: TGTGCCAGCACCGGGGGGAACACCGGGGAGCTGTTTTTT. Translated: CASTGGNTGELFF.

The chain carries TRBV15 and TRBJ1-5; D is ambiguous. Trimming pared 4 bases from V and 5 bases from J, leaving 9 bases between. The CDR3 covers 13 residues. Per germline, CDR1 LNHNV and CDR2 YYDKDF (reference sequence). The CDR3 DNA sequence: TGTGCCACCAGCAAGACTGTAGATCAGCCCCAGCATTTT. This codes for CATSKTVDQPQHF.

The V and J genes are TRBV7-2 and TRBJ1-4, with TRBD1 matching 7 bases. This CDR3 has 14 residues. Germline V gene lookup returns CDR1 SGHTA and CDR2 FQGNSA. Unmatched junction bases numbered 7, after V lost 5 bases and J lost 7 bases. The DNA of the CDR3 is TGTGCCAGCAGCCGCGGAGGGGGCCTTGAAAAACTGTTTTTT. Amino acids: CASSRGGGLEKLFF. Variable domain in full (rest from reference TRBV7-2 and TRBJ1-4): GAGVSQSPSNKVTEKGKDVELRCDPISGHTALYWYRQSLGQGLEFLIYFQGNSAPDKSGLPSDRFSAERTGGSVSTLTIQRTQQEDSAVYLCASSRGGGLEKLFFGSGTQLSVL.

This chain links TRBV10-3 with TRBJ2-1; 14 bases fit TRBD2. V shed 4 bases and J 0 bases; nucleotides not matched to a gene: 8. CDR1 is ENHRY and CDR2 is SYGVKD in the germline V gene. This CDR3 has 19 amino acids. The CDR3 spells CAISGGTSGGPSSYNEQFF. The DNA of the CDR3 is TGTGCCATCAGTGGAGGGACTAGCGGGGGTCCCAGCTCCTACAATGAGCAGTTCTTC.

The V gene is TRBV9, the J gene TRBJ2-1, with D unresolved. This CDR3 has 15 residues. V lost 0 bases to trimming and J lost 1 base, with 8 bases between them. Germline values: CDR1 SGDLS, CDR2 YYNGEE. The CDR3 loop reads CASSVAPYSYNEQFF. The DNA of the CDR3 is TGTGCCAGCAGCGTAGCCCCCTATTCCTACAATGAGCAGTTCTTC. Full variable domain (outside the CDR3, taken from reference TRBV9 and TRBJ2-1): DSGVTQTPKHLITATGQRVTLRCSPRSGDLSVYWYQQSLDQGLQFLIQYYNGEERAKGNILERFSAQQFPDLHSELNLSSLELGDSALYFCASSVAPYSYNEQFFGPGTRLTVL.

The gene calls are TRBV7-9 and TRBJ2-7; 7 nucleotides match TRBD1. CDR1 and CDR2 from the germline V gene are SEHNR and FQNEAQ (reference sequence). CDR3 length equals 15 residues. The junction had 6 bases not matched to a gene; V was cut back by 2 bases and J by 2 bases. The DNA of the CDR3 is TGTGCCAGCAGCTTATTAGGGACAGCCACCTACGAGCAGTACTTC. Protein product: CASSLLGTATYEQYF.

The chain is built from TRBV5-6 and TRBJ2-4, with a possible D match to TRBD1 (6 bases). Trimming removed 2 bases at V and 8 bases at J, with 11 bases between. Germline V lookup: CDR1 SGHDT, CDR2 YYEEEE. This CDR3 spans 13 amino acids. CDR3 DNA sequence: TGTGCCAGCAGCTTAACAGGGTACGACATTCAGTACTTC. Amino acid sequence: CASSLTGYDIQYF.

The J gene is TRBJ1-5, the V gene TRBV11-2, with D possibly being TRBD1 (5 bases). This CDR3 region has 15 residues. Germline CDR1 reads SGHAT; CDR2 reads FQNNGV. V lost 1 base and J lost 1, with 8 bases in between. CDR3 nucleotides: TGTGCCAGCAGCTTAGGTCAGGGAAGCAATCAGCCCCAGCATTTT. It encodes CASSLGQGSNQPQHF. The whole variable domain, remainder taken from reference TRBV11-2 and TRBJ1-5, is EAGVAQSPRYKIIEKRQSVAFWCNPISGHATLYWYQQILGQGPKLLIQFQNNGVVDDSQLPKDRFSAERLKGVDSTLKIQPAKLEDSAVYLCASSLGQGSNQPQHFGDGTRLSIL.

J is TRBJ2-3 and V is TRBV5-1; D unresolved. The germline V gene has CDR1 SGHRS and CDR2 YFSETQ. This CDR3 spans 16 amino acids. V lost 0 bases, J lost 0 bases, and 11 bases lay in between. DNA of the CDR3: TGCGCCAGCAGCTTGGGCGCGCAGACTAGCACAGATACGCAGTATTTT. Residues: CASSLGAQTSTDTQYF.

The chain carries TRBV4-3 and TRBJ1-1; possible D gene TRBD1, 6 bases. Trimming left V 0 bases short and J 4 bases short, with 15 bases between. CDR3 size: 16 residues. The germline gives CDR1 LGHNA, CDR2 YSLEER. In DNA, the CDR3 is TGCGCCAGCAGCCAAGATCCGTTCCAGGGGAGCACTGAAGCTTTCTTT. Residues: CASSQDPFQGSTEAFF.

The V gene is TRBV6-5, the J gene TRBJ1-1; no clear D gene. Trimming shortened V by 4 bases and J by 1 base, and 10 bases separated the two germline ends. CDR1 and CDR2 (germline): MNHEY, SVGAGI. The CDR3 has 14 residues. The chain's CDR3 is CASSSTPPNTEAFF. In DNA form, the CDR3 reads TGTGCCAGCAGTTCGACACCACCGAACACTGAAGCTTTCTTT.

This clone is a singleton in its sample. The CDR3 loop is CASSFFGGRLNEQFF. In DNA, the CDR3 is TGTGCCAGCAGCTTCTTTGGTGGCCGCCTCAATGAGCAGTTCTTC. V gene TRBV7-9 combines with J gene TRBJ2-1; D is unresolved. V was pared by 3 bases and J by 6 bases, with 15 bases between. The CDR3 consists of 15 residues. CDR1 is SEHNR and CDR2 is FQNEAQ in the germline V gene (reference sequence).

The gene calls are TRBV5-1 and TRBJ1-3; 7 bases fit TRBD1. V was clipped by 0 bases and J by 4 bases; unmatched bases: 4. CDR3 length: 15 amino acids. CDR1 and CDR2 (germline): SGHRS, YFSETQ. Here the CDR3 DNA reads TGCGCCAGCAGCTTGGTGGGGGACAGAGGAAACACCATATATTTT. It is translated as CASSLVGDRGNTIYF. The variable domain in full, with the rest retrieved from reference TRBV5-1 and TRBJ1-3, is KAGVTQTPRYLIKTRGQQVTLSCSPISGHRSVSWYQQTPGQGLQFLFEYFSETQRNKGNFPGRFSGRQFSNSRSEMNVSTLELGDSALYLCASSLVGDRGNTIYFGEGSWLTVV.

The rearrangement links TRBV18 to TRBJ1-2; 10 nucleotides line up with TRBD1. The germline gives CDR1 KGHSH, CDR2 LQKENI. The junction had 9 bases not matched to a gene; V was cut back by 4 bases and J by 7 bases. This CDR3 is 15 amino acids long. The CDR3 region has the DNA TGTGCCAGCTCACTCACCGGGACAGGGGCTAGTGGCTACACCTTC. Amino acids: CASSLTGTGASGYTF.

The V call is TRBV2, the J call TRBJ1-2; tentative D call: TRBD1 (6 bases). The germline V gene encodes CDR1 SNHLY and CDR2 FYNNEI. V lost 6 bases and J 9 bases, leaving 17 bases between the germline ends. There are 13 residues in the CDR3. The DNA for the CDR3 is TGTGCCAGCAGCGCGACAGGCCGGGGTAGCTACACCTTC. It specifies CASSATGRGSYTF.

This clone has a count of ten or more. The rearrangement joins TRBV28 to TRBJ1-2; 8 positions match TRBD1. This CDR3 spans 13 amino acids. Germline trimming cut 8 bases from V and 4 bases from J; bases unmatched to any gene: 6. Germline CDR1 reads MDHEN; CDR2 reads SYDVKM. The CDR3 bases are TGTGCCAGCCTTCGACAGGGGATCTATGGCTACACCTTC. Translating it yields CASLRQGIYGYTF.

This chain uses TRBV28 with TRBJ1-2, with unresolved D. V was pared by 4 bases and J by 0 bases, with 18 bases between. Germline values: CDR1 MDHEN, CDR2 SYDVKM. This CDR3 region has 17 residues. CDR3 sequence reads: CASSSLWRVPANYGYTF. CDR3 sequence (DNA): TGTGCCAGCAGTTCTCTTTGGAGGGTCCCAGCTAACTATGGCTACACCTTC.

This chain connects TRBV9 to TRBJ1-3, with D perhaps TRBD1 (6 bases). The CDR3 runs to 16 residues. Germline V gene data show CDR1 as SGDLS and CDR2 as YYNGEE. V was cut by 4 bases and J by 4 bases, with 18 bases left in between. CDR3 coding DNA: TGTGCCAGCAGCTTTAGACGAGGGGGTCTAGGAAACACCATATATTTT. It codes for CASSFRRGGLGNTIYF.

This clone was observed once. CDR3 bases: TGTGCCAGCAGCCCCTACCCTGAGGGCCAAGAGACCCAGTACTTC. It specifies CASSPYPEGQETQYF. This chain links TRBV7-9 with TRBJ2-5; TRBD2 might be the D (5 bases). The CDR3 extends over 15 amino acids. Trimming took 5 bases from V and 1 from J, leaving 14 bases between them. Germline CDR1 and CDR2: SEHNR and FQNEAQ (reference sequence).

This clone has a count of ten or more. The chain couples TRBV5-4 to TRBJ1-1; possible D gene TRBD1, 6 bases. This CDR3 has 14 residues. V lost 3 bases to trimming and J lost 5 bases, with 14 bases between them. CDR1 SGHNT and CDR2 YYREEE come from the germline V gene (reference sequence). The CDR3 DNA follows: TGTGCCAGCAGCTCAGGGGTGGTCAGGACTGAAGCTTTCTTT. As protein: CASSSGVVRTEAFF. The variable domain in full, with the rest retrieved from reference TRBV5-4 and TRBJ1-1, is ETGVTQSPTHLIKTRGQQVTLRCSSQSGHNTVSWYQQALGQGPQFIFQYYREEENGRGNFPPRFSGLQFPNYSSELNVNALELDDSALYLCASSSGVVRTEAFFGQGTRLTVV.

This clone was observed a handful of times. The chain combines TRBV30 with TRBJ2-1; 10 bases map to TRBD1. The germline CDR1 and CDR2 sequences are GTSNPN and SVGIG (reference sequence). With 5 bases clipped from V and 7 bases from J, the junction kept 8 bases outside the gene matches. This CDR3 is 14 amino acids long. This CDR3 is CAWGPGQGWNEQFF. Written as DNA, the CDR3 is TGTGCCTGGGGTCCGGGACAGGGGTGGAATGAGCAGTTCTTC.

V is TRBV19 and J is TRBJ1-2; 9 nucleotides agree with TRBD1. V dropped 5 bases and J dropped 0; count of bases not matched to a gene: 10. This CDR3 contains 17 residues. The germline V gene has CDR1 LNHDA and CDR2 SQIVND (reference sequence). CDR3 bases: TGTGCCAGTAGTGAGCCGGGACAGGGTCCATCTAACTATGGCTACACCTTC. It translates to CASSEPGQGPSNYGYTF.

The CDR3 loop is CASSLATGGNEQFF. The DNA for the CDR3 is TGCGCCAGCAGCTTGGCGACAGGGGGCAATGAGCAGTTCTTC. This chain connects TRBV5-1 to TRBJ2-1; TRBD1 matches 9 bases. Per germline, CDR1 SGHRS and CDR2 YFSETQ. J lost 6 bases, V lost 0 bases, and 1 base had no gene match. This CDR3 contains 14 residues.

The rearrangement uses TRBV9 and TRBJ2-7; 8 nucleotides align to TRBD2. Trimming removed 3 bases from V and 0 bases from J; junction bases left unmatched: 11. From germline, CDR1 is SGDLS and CDR2 YYNGEE. The CDR3 is made up of 17 amino acids. The CDR3 bases are TGTGCCAGCAGCGGGTCATGGCGGGAGGCGACCTCCTACGAGCAGTACTTC. Translated, it gives CASSGSWREATSYEQYF.

The chain carries TRBV9 and TRBJ1-5; tentatively, D is TRBD1 (6 bases). V was cut by 4 bases and J by 4 bases, with 15 bases left in between. CDR1 is SGDLS, CDR2 YYNGEE, per germline. The CDR3 covers 15 residues. The CDR3 DNA is TGTGCCAGCAGCCCGTCCGGGACAATAAATCAGCCCCAGCATTTT. Its protein is CASSPSGTINQPQHF.

This clone has just one count. The chain has TRBV6-5 and TRBJ2-7, with a tentative D call TRBD1 (6 bases). The germline V and J ends were trimmed by 8 bases and 8 bases, with 19 bases remaining between them. This CDR3 is built from 13 residues. Germline CDR1 MNHEY, CDR2 SVGAGI. For the CDR3, the DNA is TGTGCCAGCGTACAGGGCCCCGGCCACAAGCAGTACTTC. It yields the protein CASVQGPGHKQYF.

The CDR3 DNA is TGTGCCATCAGTGAGACCGGGACTAGCGCCGGCGATGAGCAGTTCTTC. Translation gives CAISETGTSAGDEQFF. The chain recombines TRBV10-3 with TRBJ2-1, with 10 bases aligning to TRBD2. The CDR3 has 16 residues. V lost 2 bases and J lost 8; bases outside the gene matches: 9. Germline values: CDR1 ENHRY, CDR2 SYGVKD.